This note documents a single T cell receptor beta chain sequence. The antigen remains undetermined. V was cut by 5 bases and J by 4 bases, with 5 bases left in between. Germline V lookup: CDR1 SGHRS, CDR2 YFSETQ. This CDR3 has 11 residues. Treatment here: oral pan-JAK inhibitor, 5-10 mg twice daily. These data belong to a study of CD8+ T cells in alopecia areata. Study-level background: Tofacitinib exposure lasted 6 to 18 months, followed by 6 months off drug. The study, taken as a whole, reports: The study found that many expanded lesional clones persisted in scalp and blood during tofacitinib. The study also sequences resident alphabeta T cells of normal skin in scalp samples.

cDNA prepared by RNA extraction and subsequent reverse transcription served as the template for sequencing. This table comes from immunoSEQ multiplex PCR, and its TCRdb copy is limited to in-frame clones, with some not included. The sample contains under 250,000 clones, around 65% of which appear only once. The TCR comes from a human donor with alopecia areata. The material sequenced was CD4+ T cells sorted from blood, taken around week 44, from a patient treated with tofacitinib. The chain has TRBV5-1 and TRBJ2-3; D remains unclear. The CDR3, as DNA: TGCGCCAGCAGTCAGGCAGATACGCAGTATTTT. Translation: CASSQADTQYF.